This T cell receptor (beta chain) was retrieved from a study of regulatory T cells in long-lasting Graves disease. Across the study: The study counted Graves' disease as persistent given over 5 years of antithyroid drugs and positive TSH receptor antibodies.

Assembly of TCR beta libraries relied on iRepertoire HTBI primers together with Arm-PCR of CDR3 regions. TCRdb fed the multiplex PCR reads into MiXCR, producing one record per CDR3 protein. The repertoire holds hundreds of thousands of distinct CDR3 sequences, with roughly a fifth as singletons. This clonotype was counted ten times or more. Its antigen is currently unknown. Sample time point: persistent/refractory GD, antithyroid drugs over 5 years with positive TRAb. Scientists built the TCR library using RNA that was extracted from PBMCs. The length of the CDR3 is 14 residues. Germline trimming cut 7 bases from V and 0 bases from J; bases unmatched to any gene: 6. CDR1 and CDR2 (germline): MNHNS, SASEGT. Study findings and constraints: Patients with persistent disease showed a bias toward TRBV28, TRBJ1-2 and TRBJ2-5.

The source is a female donor with Graves disease. This sample comprised peripheral blood mononuclear cells (PBMCs), obtained when the disease was refractory, from a patient treated with antithyroid drugs. J is TRBJ2-7 and V is TRBV6-1; 7 bases align to TRBD2. The DNA of the CDR3 is TGTGCCAGCAATCGGGGGGTTGGCTCCTACGAGCAGTACTTC. Its protein is CASNRGVGSYEQYF.